The rows below give T cell receptor beta chains drawn from one sample of a study of blood T cell repertoires in COVID-19. Generated by immunoSEQ multiplex PCR, the TCRdb table keeps only in-frame clones and is missing some. In the table there are about 130,000 clones, around 83% of which are singletons. The sequencing input was peripheral blood. These receptors all come from a man aged 55-75 years with acute or convalescent COVID-19. The CDR3 runs from the conserved cysteine through the conserved F or W. A D gene is named only where the DNA matches it firmly. Expanded clones get a size class; other rows say once, few or many, or leave the size out.

D: TRBD1
length: 14
J: TRBJ1-1
V: TRBV5-1
size: few
DNA: TGCGCCAGCAGCTGGAGGGGGCTCGGGACTGAAGCTTTCTTT
CDR3: CASSWRGLGTEAFF

D: NA
length: 14
J: TRBJ1-1
V: TRBV5-1
size: NA
DNA: TGCGCCAGCAGCACATACGGGGGGGACACTGAAGCTTTCTTT
CDR3: CASSTYGGDTEAFF

D: TRBD1
length: 14
J: TRBJ1-1
V: TRBV19
size: NA
DNA: TGTGCCAGTAGTTCCGACGGCAGGGGGATTGAAGCTTTCTTT
CDR3: CASSSDGRGIEAFF

D: TRBD2
length: 15
J: TRBJ2-1
V: TRBV5-1
size: NA
DNA: TGCGCCAGCAGCTTAGCGGGAGGTAATGACAATGAGCAGTTCTTC
CDR3: CASSLAGGNDNEQFF

D: TRBD1
length: 14
J: TRBJ2-7
V: TRBV14
size: few
DNA: TGTGCCAGCAGCCCCCAGGACAGGACCTACGAGCAGTACTTC
CDR3: CASSPQDRTYEQYF

D: NA
length: 15
J: TRBJ1-1
V: TRBV4-1
size: NA
DNA: TGCGCCAGCAGCCGGACAAGACCTCCGAACACTGAAGCTTTCTTT
CDR3: CASSRTRPPNTEAFF

D: NA
length: 12
J: TRBJ2-7
V: TRBV28
size: NA
DNA: TGTGCCAGCAGTTTAGGGCAGGGCCAGCAGTACTTC
CDR3: CASSLGQGQQYF

D: NA
length: 15
J: TRBJ2-1
V: TRBV7-2
size: few
DNA: TGTGCCAGCAGCTTAGCGGTAGTCGCGTACAATGAGCAGTTCTTC
CDR3: CASSLAVVAYNEQFF

D: NA
length: 16
J: TRBJ1-1
V: TRBV7-8
size: once
DNA: TGTGCCAGCAGCCCCATGGGCAGGGAAGTTGGCACTGAAGCTTTCTTT
CDR3: CASSPMGREVGTEAFF

D: TRBD2
length: 13
J: TRBJ2-2
V: TRBV2
size: NA
DNA: TGTGCCAGCAGTAGGCGGGAGGCCGGGGAGCTGTTTTTT
CDR3: CASSRREAGELFF

D: TRBD1
length: 12
J: TRBJ1-1
V: TRBV28
size: few
DNA: TGTGCCAGCAGTCGGGACAGGAATAAAGCTTTCTTT
CDR3: CASSRDRNKAFF

D: TRBD2
length: 15
J: TRBJ2-2
V: TRBV5-1
size: few
DNA: TGCGCCAGCAGCTCTAGCGGGAGTAATACCGGGGAGCTGTTTTTT
CDR3: CASSSSGSNTGELFF

D: NA
length: 12
J: TRBJ1-4
V: TRBV5-1
size: NA
DNA: TGCGCCAGCAGCTTGGAGCGGGGGAAACTGTTTTTT
CDR3: CASSLERGKLFF

D: TRBD2
length: 19
J: TRBJ2-3
V: TRBV28
size: NA
DNA: TGTGCCAGCAACCTACCGGGACTAGCGGGGGAGGGGACCACAGATACGCAGTATTTT
CDR3: CASNLPGLAGEGTTDTQYF

D: TRBD2
length: 15
J: TRBJ2-1
V: TRBV19
size: NA
DNA: TGTGCCAGTAGTAACGGACTAGCGGGGCAAAATGAGCAGTTCTTC
CDR3: CASSNGLAGQNEQFF

D: NA
length: 14
J: TRBJ2-7
V: TRBV6-5
size: NA
DNA: TGTGCCAGCAGTTACTATGGTAGCACTGGCGAGCAGTACTTC
CDR3: CASSYYGSTGEQYF

D: NA
length: 16
J: TRBJ1-3
V: TRBV18
size: NA
DNA: TGTGCCAGCTCACAAGGAGGAAGTCCCGGAGGAAACACCATATATTTT
CDR3: CASSQGGSPGGNTIYF

D: TRBD1
length: 15
J: TRBJ1-2
V: TRBV20-1
size: NA
DNA: TGCAGTGCTAGTCAGTCAGGGGGTGTGAGCTATGGCTACACCTTC
CDR3: CSASQSGGVSYGYTF

D: TRBD2
length: 17
J: TRBJ2-1
V: TRBV4-1
size: NA
DNA: TGCGCCAGCAGCCAAGATTGGTGGACTAGTGACCCGAATGAGCAGTTCTTC
CDR3: CASSQDWWTSDPNEQFF

D: NA
length: 15
J: TRBJ2-1
V: TRBV11-2
size: NA
DNA: TGTGCCAGCAGCTTACCGGGGATTTCCTACAATGAGCAGTTCTTC
CDR3: CASSLPGISYNEQFF

D: TRBD1
length: 17
J: TRBJ2-5
V: TRBV6-6
size: NA
DNA: TGTGCCAGCAGTCCCCACCCCGGGACAGGGGACCAAGAGACCCAGTACTTC
CDR3: CASSPHPGTGDQETQYF

D: NA
length: 15
J: TRBJ1-1
V: TRBV28
size: many
DNA: TGTGCCAGCAGGGCCTACTCTAGAAGGAACACTGAAGCTTTCTTT
CDR3: CASRAYSRRNTEAFF

D: TRBD2
length: 15
J: TRBJ2-5
V: TRBV5-1
size: NA
DNA: TGCGCCAGCAGCTTGAGCGGGAGGACGGTCGGGACCCAGTACTTC
CDR3: CASSLSGRTVGTQYF

D: NA
length: 12
J: TRBJ1-1
V: TRBV6-5
size: NA
DNA: TGTGCCACCATGGGGGGGTACACTGAAGCTTTCTTT
CDR3: CATMGGYTEAFF

D: TRBD2
length: 16
J: TRBJ2-5
V: TRBV11-3
size: NA
DNA: TGTGCCAGCAGCCCCTTAACTAGCGGGAGGGTAGAGACCCAGTACTTC
CDR3: CASSPLTSGRVETQYF

D: NA
length: 12
J: TRBJ2-3
V: TRBV21-1
size: once
DNA: TGTGCCACCTCTTGGGGCCCAGATACGCAGTATTTT
CDR3: CATSWGPDTQYF

D: NA
length: 12
J: TRBJ1-3
V: TRBV3-1/TRBV3-2
size: NA
DNA: TGTGCCAGCAGCCAAGTACTAAACACCATATATTTT
CDR3: CASSQVLNTIYF

D: NA
length: 14
J: TRBJ1-6
V: TRBV6-5
size: NA
DNA: TGTGCCAGCACCCCGCGGGGGGGAGGATCACCCCTCCACTTT
CDR3: CASTPRGGGSPLHF

D: NA
length: 15
J: TRBJ2-2
V: TRBV6-6
size: many
DNA: TGTGCCAGCAGTTACCGGGGGTCGGGCACCGGGGAGCTGTTTTTT
CDR3: CASSYRGSGTGELFF